These T cell receptor beta chains were read from a single sample in a study of response to subunit inactivated influenza vaccine. TCRdb recomputed calls from the RT-PCR reads with MiXCR, one row per CDR3 protein. This sample has a few hundred thousand distinct CDR3 sequences; 20% to 25% occur once, and the top ten carry about 9.3%. The specimen comprised PBMCs from blood, sampled less than 22 months after vaccination. These receptors were obtained from a man aged 45 to 70 who received an inactivated influenza vaccine. CDR3s include the opening cysteine and the closing phenylalanine or tryptophan. D genes are given only for firm matches. Clone size, where shown, is once, few, many, or a class for clones that have expanded.

D gene	clone size	V gene	J gene	CDR3 protein	CDR3 DNA
NA	NA	TRBV30	TRBJ1-1	CASRRSGAITEAFF	TGTGCCTCCCGACGAAGCGGGGCGATCACTGAAGCTTTCTTT
NA	NA	TRBV20-1	TRBJ2-3	CSARDRKGWGTDTQYF	TGCAGTGCTAGAGATCGGAAAGGATGGGGCACAGATACGCAGTATTTT
NA	few	TRBV2	TRBJ1-1	CASSPSGVIGTEAFF	TGTGCCAGCAGCCCTTCTGGGGTTATCGGTACTGAAGCTTTCTTT
NA	NA	TRBV4-1	TRBJ2-1	CASSQERGTYNEQFF	TGCGCCAGCAGCCAAGAAAGGGGCACCTACAATGAGCAGTTCTTC
TRBD1	NA	TRBV6-5	TRBJ1-2	CASSYQPTGELGFTF	TGTGCCAGCAGTTACCAACCGACAGGGGAGCTCGGCTTCACCTTC
TRBD2	NA	TRBV5-1	TRBJ2-5	CASSPPPSGGLETQYF	TGCGCCAGCAGCCCCCCCCCTAGCGGGGGTCTGGAGACCCAGTACTTC
NA	few	TRBV20-1	TRBJ1-2	CSARKDSWSAYGYTF	TGCAGTGCTAGGAAGGACAGCTGGTCTGCCTATGGCTACACCTTC
TRBD1	NA	TRBV5-4	TRBJ1-1	CASSLGQGLGNTEAFF	TGTGCCAGCAGCTTGGGACAGGGGTTGGGGAACACTGAAGCTTTCTTT
TRBD1	few	TRBV5-1	TRBJ1-6	CASSPGTGDYNSPLHF	TGCGCCAGCAGCCCCGGGACAGGGGATTATAATTCACCCCTCCACTTT
NA	few	TRBV20-1	TRBJ2-5	CSASRSEETQYF	TGCAGTGCTAGCCGGAGCGAAGAGACCCAGTACTTC
NA	NA	TRBV20-1	TRBJ2-1	CSARDPGRVGGDEQFF	TGCAGTGCTAGAGATCCGGGCAGGGTGGGAGGTGATGAGCAGTTCTTC
NA	NA	TRBV29-1	TRBJ1-1	CSVEVAIRSAEAFF	TGCAGCGTTGAAGTCGCGATCCGGTCGGCTGAAGCTTTCTTT
NA	few	TRBV2	TRBJ2-3	CASNLGVRRTDTQYF	TGTGCCAGCAATCTAGGGGTGCGGAGGACAGATACGCAGTATTTT
TRBD2	few	TRBV7-2	TRBJ2-7	CASSLGVAGGYEQYF	TGTGCCAGCAGCTTAGGGGTGGCGGGAGGCTACGAGCAGTACTTC
TRBD1	few	TRBV7-6	TRBJ1-1	CASSLAPTGGRTEAFF	TGTGCCAGCAGCTTAGCGCCGACAGGGGGGAGAACTGAAGCTTTCTTT
TRBD1	NA	TRBV7-9	TRBJ1-6	CASSSDTTGALSPLHF	TGTGCCAGCAGCTCCGATACGACAGGGGCTCTATCACCCCTCCACTTT
NA	NA	TRBV3-1	TRBJ1-1	CASSPTKGVNTEAFF	TGTGCCAGCAGCCCCACGAAGGGGGTGAACACTGAAGCTTTCTTT
NA	NA	TRBV5-1	TRBJ1-5	CASSLGSGWNQPQHF	TGCGCCAGCAGCTTGGGTAGTGGTTGGAATCAGCCCCAGCATTTT
NA	few	TRBV5-6	TRBJ1-1	CASSHRDNTEAFF	TGTGCCAGCAGCCACAGGGATAACACTGAAGCTTTCTTT
TRBD1	few	TRBV29-1	TRBJ2-1	CSATGTGPNEQFF	TGCAGCGCGACCGGGACAGGGCCCAATGAGCAGTTCTTC
NA	few	TRBV12-3/TRBV12-4	TRBJ1-6	CASGIRSSYNSPLHF	TGTGCCAGCGGTATCAGGAGCTCCTATAATTCACCCCTCCACTTT
NA	NA	TRBV2	TRBJ2-3	CASSVRSRTATDTQYF	TGTGCCAGCAGTGTGCGCTCCAGGACGGCCACAGATACGCAGTATTTT
NA	few	TRBV20-1	TRBJ1-2	CSANSGPFYGYTF	TGCAGTGCTAACTCTGGGCCTTTTTATGGCTACACCTTC
NA	many	TRBV5-1	TRBJ1-1	CASSATVNTEAFF	TGCGCCAGCAGCGCGACAGTGAACACTGAAGCTTTCTTT
TRBD2	many	TRBV20-1	TRBJ2-1	CSARDGTSGNNEQFF	TGCAGTGCTAGAGACGGGACTAGCGGGAACAATGAGCAGTTCTTC
NA	NA	TRBV3-1	TRBJ1-1	CASSHAKGFAEAFF	TGTGCCAGCAGCCACGCCAAGGGGTTCGCTGAAGCTTTCTTT
NA	NA	TRBV5-1	TRBJ1-3	CASSFGDSGNTIYF	TGCGCCAGCAGCTTTGGGGACTCTGGAAACACCATATATTTT
TRBD1	NA	TRBV15	TRBJ2-7	CATSRGVLGQGYEQYF	TGTGCCACCAGCAGAGGCGTTTTGGGACAGGGCTACGAGCAGTACTTC
NA	NA	TRBV27	TRBJ2-7	CASSYRGEQYF	TGTGCCAGCAGTTATAGGGGCGAGCAGTACTTC
NA	NA	TRBV7-9	TRBJ1-3	CASSFSFSGPLGNTIYF	TGTGCCAGCAGTTTTTCGTTTTCGGGACCCCTTGGAAACACCATATATTTT
TRBD1	few	TRBV18	TRBJ1-1	CASSRGGQIEAFF	TGTGCCAGCTCACGTGGGGGACAGATTGAAGCTTTCTTT
NA	NA	TRBV7-2	TRBJ2-4	CASSLAVTGRHGYF	TGTGCCAGCAGCTTAGCGGTTACAGGGAGGCATGGGTACTTC
NA	few	TRBV4-1	TRBJ1-4	CASSQEGRTNEKLFF	TGCGCCAGCAGCCAAGAAGGCCGGACTAATGAAAAACTGTTTTTT
NA	NA	TRBV7-9	TRBJ1-4	CASSSELDKLFF	TGTGCCAGCAGCTCCGAACTGGATAAACTGTTTTTT
NA	few	TRBV27	TRBJ2-3	CASSLRGTSRTDTQYF	TGTGCCAGCAGTTTAAGGGGGACCTCCCGCACAGATACGCAGTATTTT
NA	NA	TRBV20-1	TRBJ1-1	CSARPTGRSTEAFF	TGCAGTGCTAGGCCCACAGGGAGGAGCACTGAAGCTTTCTTT
NA	few	TRBV7-3	TRBJ2-3	CASSAQGTDTQYF	TGTGCCAGCAGCGCACAGGGTACAGATACGCAGTATTTT
NA	few	TRBV11-2	TRBJ1-6	CASSLVLGTSPLHF	TGTGCCAGCAGCTTAGTTCTGGGTACCTCACCCCTCCACTTT
TRBD1	NA	TRBV10-2	TRBJ1-5	CASRQGAANQPQHF	TGCGCCAGCAGACAGGGGGCTGCCAATCAGCCCCAGCATTTT
NA	NA	TRBV5-6	TRBJ1-6	CASRGTGTYGSPLHF	TGTGCCAGCAGGGGTACCGGGACATATGGCTCACCCCTCCACTTT
TRBD1	few	TRBV12-3/TRBV12-4	TRBJ1-5	CASRSGQLNQPQHF	TGTGCCAGCAGATCGGGACAGCTCAATCAGCCCCAGCATTTT
NA	many	TRBV12-3/TRBV12-4	TRBJ1-6	CASTLRGGADSPLHF	TGTGCCAGCACCTTGAGGGGGGGCGCGGATTCACCCCTCCACTTT
TRBD1	many	TRBV7-9	TRBJ1-2	CASRLPGQGNYGYTF	TGTGCCAGCAGGCTACCGGGACAGGGAAACTATGGCTACACCTTC
NA	NA	TRBV5-1	TRBJ2-2	CASSLGTTSNTGELFF	TGCGCCAGCAGCTTGGGGACAACTAGCAACACCGGGGAGCTGTTTTTT